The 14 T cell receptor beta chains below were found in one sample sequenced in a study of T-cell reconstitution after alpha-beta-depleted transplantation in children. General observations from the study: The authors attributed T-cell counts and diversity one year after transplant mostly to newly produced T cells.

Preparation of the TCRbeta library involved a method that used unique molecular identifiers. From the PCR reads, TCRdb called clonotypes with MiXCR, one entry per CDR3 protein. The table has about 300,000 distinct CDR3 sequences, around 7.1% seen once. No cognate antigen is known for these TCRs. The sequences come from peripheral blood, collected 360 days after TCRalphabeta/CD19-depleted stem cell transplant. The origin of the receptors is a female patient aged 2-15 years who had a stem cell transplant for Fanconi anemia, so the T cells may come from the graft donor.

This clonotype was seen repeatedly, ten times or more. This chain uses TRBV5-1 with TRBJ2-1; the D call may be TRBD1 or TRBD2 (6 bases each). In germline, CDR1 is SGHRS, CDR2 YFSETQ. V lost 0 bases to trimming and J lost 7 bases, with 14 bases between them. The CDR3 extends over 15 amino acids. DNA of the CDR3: TGCGCCAGCAGCTTGGCTGGGGGCGCGGGGAATGAGCAGTTCTTC. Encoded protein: CASSLAGGAGNEQFF.

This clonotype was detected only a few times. CDR3 sequence reads: CASSDRGTGELFF. The CDR3 DNA reads as TGTGCCAGCAGTGACAGGGGGACCGGGGAGCTGTTTTTT. The V and J genes are TRBV25-1 and TRBJ2-2; 7 bases fit TRBD1. The CDR3 is made up of 13 amino acids. Germline trimming cut 3 bases from V and 5 bases from J; bases unmatched to any gene: 0. CDR1 MGHDK and CDR2 SYGVNS come from the germline V gene.

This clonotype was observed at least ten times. The CDR3 sequence is CASDDRASYNSPLHF. Written as DNA, the CDR3 is TGTGCCAGCGACGACAGGGCCTCCTATAATTCACCCCTCCACTTT. V usage is TRBV6-1 and J usage is TRBJ1-6; 7 positions match TRBD1. The CDR3 length is 15 residues. J gave up 0 bases and V 8 bases, and 4 bases lay outside the gene matches. CDR1 and CDR2 (germline): MNHNS, SASEGT.

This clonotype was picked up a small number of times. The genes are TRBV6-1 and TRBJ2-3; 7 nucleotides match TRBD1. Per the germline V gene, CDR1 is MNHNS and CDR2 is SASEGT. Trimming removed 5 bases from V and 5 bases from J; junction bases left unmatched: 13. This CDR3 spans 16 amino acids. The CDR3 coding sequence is TGTGCCAGCAGTACCCAGACAGGGACGAACGGAGATACGCAGTATTTT. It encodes CASSTQTGTNGDTQYF.

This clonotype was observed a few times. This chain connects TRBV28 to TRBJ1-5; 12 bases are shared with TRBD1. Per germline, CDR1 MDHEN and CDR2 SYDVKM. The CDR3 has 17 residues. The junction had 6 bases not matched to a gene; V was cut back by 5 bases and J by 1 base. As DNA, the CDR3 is TGTGCCAGCAGTCCGGGGACAGGGGGCGCAAGCAATCAGCCCCAGCATTTT. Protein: CASSPGTGGASNQPQHF.

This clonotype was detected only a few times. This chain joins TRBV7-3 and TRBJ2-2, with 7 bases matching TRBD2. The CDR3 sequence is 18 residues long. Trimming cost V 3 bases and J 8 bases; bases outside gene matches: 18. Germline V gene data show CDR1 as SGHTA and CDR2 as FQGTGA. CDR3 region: CASSLVPSPVPGGGELFF. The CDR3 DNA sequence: TGTGCCAGCAGCTTGGTCCCCAGCCCCGTTCCCGGGGGGGGGGAGCTGTTTTTT.

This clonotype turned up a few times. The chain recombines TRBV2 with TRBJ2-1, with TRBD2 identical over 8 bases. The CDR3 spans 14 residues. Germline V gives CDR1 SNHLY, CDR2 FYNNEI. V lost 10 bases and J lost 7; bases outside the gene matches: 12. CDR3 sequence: CAILGGVKKNEQFF. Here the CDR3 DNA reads TGTGCCATCCTCGGGGGGGTAAAAAAAAATGAGCAGTTCTTC.

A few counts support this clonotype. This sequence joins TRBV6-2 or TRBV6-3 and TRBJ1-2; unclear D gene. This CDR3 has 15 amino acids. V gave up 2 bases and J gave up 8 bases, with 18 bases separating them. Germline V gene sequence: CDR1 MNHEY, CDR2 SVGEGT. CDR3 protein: CASSYPDLLEGGYTF. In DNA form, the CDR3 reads TGTGCCAGCAGTTACCCGGACCTCTTGGAAGGGGGCTACACCTTC.

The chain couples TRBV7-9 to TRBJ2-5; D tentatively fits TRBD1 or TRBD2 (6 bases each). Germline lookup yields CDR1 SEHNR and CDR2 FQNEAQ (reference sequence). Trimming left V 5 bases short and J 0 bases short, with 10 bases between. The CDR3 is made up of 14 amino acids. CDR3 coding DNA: TGTGCCAGCAGCAAAGGGGGGAACCAAGAGACCCAGTACTTC. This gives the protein CASSKGGNQETQYF.

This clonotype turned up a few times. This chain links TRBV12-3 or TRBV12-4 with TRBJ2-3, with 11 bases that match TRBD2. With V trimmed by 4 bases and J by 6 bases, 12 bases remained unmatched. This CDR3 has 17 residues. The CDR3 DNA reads TGTGCCAGCAGTTCCTTTAGCGGGGGGGCATTATCGGATACGCAGTATTTT. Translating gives CASSSFSGGALSDTQYF.

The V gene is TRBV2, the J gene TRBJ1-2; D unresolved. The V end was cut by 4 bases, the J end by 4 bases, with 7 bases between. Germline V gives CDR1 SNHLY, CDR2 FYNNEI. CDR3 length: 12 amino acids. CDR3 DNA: TGTGCCAGCAGTGCCCTCCCCTATGGCTACACCTTC. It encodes CASSALPYGYTF.

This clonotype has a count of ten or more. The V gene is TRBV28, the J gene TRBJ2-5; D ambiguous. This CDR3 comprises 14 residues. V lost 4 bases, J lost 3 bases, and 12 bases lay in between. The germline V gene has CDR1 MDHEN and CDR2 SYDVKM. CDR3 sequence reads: CASSSSDGKETQYF. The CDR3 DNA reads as TGTGCCAGCAGTTCATCGGACGGAAAAGAGACCCAGTACTTC.

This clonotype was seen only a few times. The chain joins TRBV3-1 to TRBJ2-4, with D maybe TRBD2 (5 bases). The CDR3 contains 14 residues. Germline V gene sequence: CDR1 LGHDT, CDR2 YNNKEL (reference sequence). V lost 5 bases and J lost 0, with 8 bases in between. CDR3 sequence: CASSGGLAKNIQYF. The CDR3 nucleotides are TGTGCCAGCAGCGGCGGACTAGCCAAAAACATTCAGTACTTC.

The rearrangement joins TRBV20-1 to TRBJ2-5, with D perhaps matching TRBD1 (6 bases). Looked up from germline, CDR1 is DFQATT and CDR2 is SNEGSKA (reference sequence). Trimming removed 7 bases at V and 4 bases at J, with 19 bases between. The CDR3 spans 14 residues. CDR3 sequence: CSVFGWGRGETQYF. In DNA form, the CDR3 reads TGCAGTGTCTTCGGTTGGGGGCGCGGAGAGACCCAGTACTTC.